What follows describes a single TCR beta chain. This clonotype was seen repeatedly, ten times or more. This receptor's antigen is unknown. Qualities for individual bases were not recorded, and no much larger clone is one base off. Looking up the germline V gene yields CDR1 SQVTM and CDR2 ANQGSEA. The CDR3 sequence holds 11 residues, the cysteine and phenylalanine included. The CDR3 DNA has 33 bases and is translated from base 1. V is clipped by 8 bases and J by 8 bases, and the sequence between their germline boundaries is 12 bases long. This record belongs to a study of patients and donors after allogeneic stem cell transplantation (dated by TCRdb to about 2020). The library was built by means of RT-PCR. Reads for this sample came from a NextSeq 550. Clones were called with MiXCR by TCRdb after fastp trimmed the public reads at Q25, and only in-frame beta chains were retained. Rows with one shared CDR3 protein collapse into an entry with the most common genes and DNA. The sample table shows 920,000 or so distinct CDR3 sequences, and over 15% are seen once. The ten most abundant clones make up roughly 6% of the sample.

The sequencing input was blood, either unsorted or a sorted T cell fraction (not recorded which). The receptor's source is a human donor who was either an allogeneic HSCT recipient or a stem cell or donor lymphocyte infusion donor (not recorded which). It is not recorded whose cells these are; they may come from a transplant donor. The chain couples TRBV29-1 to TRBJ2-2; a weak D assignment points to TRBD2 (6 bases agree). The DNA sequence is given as TGCAGCATTACCCGGGGGGGGGAGCTGTTTTTT. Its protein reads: CSITRGGELFF.